These 18 T cell receptor beta chains came from one sample sequenced in a study of metastatic and nonmetastatic thyroid tumors. All patients reached thyroid surgery having received no treatment beforehand. TCRdb re-called clones from the PCR reads using MiXCR. The table lists 25,000 to 30,000 clones, about 16% of them singletons. The material sequenced was blood. These receptors all stem from a male donor with papillary thyroid cancer or a benign thyroid nodule (not recorded which). Some clones in this sample may be carry-over from other donors' samples.

Only a few counts were recorded for this clone. J is TRBJ1-2 and V is TRBV11-2, with a possible D match to TRBD1 (5 bases). Trimming removed 5 bases at V and 7 bases at J, with 17 bases between. This CDR3 is built from 14 residues. CDR1 is SGHAT and CDR2 is FQNNGV in the germline V gene. The CDR3 reads CASSGGGTGSGYTF. The CDR3 DNA reads TGTGCCAGCAGCGGTGGGGGGACGGGATCTGGCTACACCTTC.

In its sample, this clone was seen a few times. The J gene is TRBJ2-1, the V gene TRBV11-2, with TRBD2 identical over 8 bases. There are 18 residues in the CDR3. Per the germline V gene, CDR1 is SGHAT and CDR2 is FQNNGV. V gave up 5 bases and J gave up 8 bases; unmatched junction bases: 20. CDR3: CASSPPWAGGVEGHEQFF. Written as DNA, the CDR3 is TGTGCCAGCAGCCCACCGTGGGCGGGGGGTGTTGAGGGACATGAGCAGTTCTTC.

This clone was seen repeatedly, ten times or more. The genes are TRBV20-1 and TRBJ1-1; possibly TRBD1 for D (5 bases). The CDR3 is 12 amino acids. CDR1 is DFQATT, CDR2 SNEGSKA, per germline (reference sequence). The V gene lost 6 bases and the J gene lost 6 bases, with 14 bases spanning the gap. The CDR3 sequence: CSALREGAEAFF. The CDR3 nucleotides read TGCAGTGCCCTCAGGGAGGGTGCTGAAGCTTTCTTT.

This clone was counted many times. This chain joins TRBV19 and TRBJ1-5; a possible D gene is TRBD1 (5 bases). V lost 6 bases and J 7 bases, leaving 16 bases between the germline ends. CDR1 LNHDA and CDR2 SQIVND come from the germline V gene (reference sequence). This CDR3 contains 14 residues. The CDR3 nucleotides read TGTGCCAGTAGCCCTACTCCAGGGATCCAGCCCCAGCATTTT. It is translated as CASSPTPGIQPQHF.

This clone came up many times. The rearrangement uses TRBV20-1 and TRBJ2-3; TRBD2 agrees at 13 bases. Germline trimming cut 4 bases from V and 9 bases from J; bases unmatched to any gene: 16. CDR1 is DFQATT, CDR2 SNEGSKA, per germline (reference sequence). The CDR3 loop spans 17 amino acids. The CDR3 region is CSAIRTSGRSMRTTQYF. In DNA, the CDR3 is TGCAGTGCTATCCGGACTAGCGGGAGAAGTATGCGGACGACGCAGTATTTT.

This clone was recorded at least ten times. The V gene is TRBV28, the J gene TRBJ2-3, with D unclear. Germline-derived CDR1 and CDR2 are MDHEN and SYDVKM. This CDR3 comprises 14 residues. Between the trimmed V and J ends, which lost 2 bases and 3 bases, there was a span of 9 bases. In nucleotides, the CDR3 is TGTGCCAGCAGTTTAGGGTCCAGGACAGATACGCAGTATTTT. It yields the protein CASSLGSRTDTQYF.

In its sample, this clone was seen many times. The chain has TRBV11-3 and TRBJ2-2; 10 positions agree with TRBD1. V lost 5 bases and J lost 7; bases outside the gene matches: 4. The CDR3 is 14 amino acids. CDR1 is SGHNT and CDR2 is YENEEA in the germline V gene. This CDR3 reads CASSQDRGDGELFF. The CDR3 DNA is TGTGCCAGCAGCCAGGACAGGGGGGACGGGGAGCTGTTTTTT.

This clone was detected many times. The V call is TRBV7-9, the J call TRBJ2-7, with 12 bases identical to TRBD1. The germline V gene has CDR1 SEHNR and CDR2 FQNEAQ (reference sequence). Unmatched junction bases numbered 8, after V lost 5 bases and J lost 6 bases. This CDR3 spans 15 amino acids. The CDR3 loop is CASSQTGTGGGEQYF. The DNA of the CDR3 is TGTGCCAGCAGCCAAACCGGGACAGGGGGCGGCGAGCAGTACTTC.

This clone showed up many times. The rearrangement uses TRBV28 and TRBJ1-1; D is unresolved. CDR3 length: 15 amino acids. The germline V gene has CDR1 MDHEN and CDR2 SYDVKM. Between the trimmed V and J ends, which lost 0 bases and 0 bases, there was a span of 8 bases. Here the CDR3 reads CASSLWGNMNTEAFF. The DNA of the CDR3 is TGTGCCAGCAGTTTATGGGGCAACATGAACACTGAAGCTTTCTTT. Complete variable domain (other parts from reference TRBV28 and TRBJ1-1): DVKVTQSSRYLVKRTGEKVFLECVQDMDHENMFWYRQDPGLGLRLIYFSYDVKMKEKGDIPEGYSVSREKKERFSLILESASTNQTSMYLCASSLWGNMNTEAFFGQGTRLTVV.

This clone was recorded at least ten times. The rearrangement links TRBV12-3 or TRBV12-4 to TRBJ2-5; TRBD2 might be the D (7 bases). The CDR3 has 17 amino acids. V lost 6 bases and J 0 bases, leaving 20 bases between the germline ends. This CDR3 reads CASRKLSGGPHQETQYF. The CDR3 DNA reads TGTGCCAGCAGGAAACTTTCGGGGGGCCCCCACCAAGAGACCCAGTACTTC.

This clone has a count of ten or more. This chain joins TRBV4-1 and TRBJ2-7; possible D gene TRBD2, 5 bases. The V end was cut by 0 bases, the J end by 6 bases, with 12 bases between. The CDR3 length is 14 residues. Germline CDR1 reads MGHRA; CDR2 reads YSYEKL. CDR3 sequence reads: CASSQELGFSEQYF. The CDR3 nucleotides are TGCGCCAGCAGCCAAGAACTAGGGTTCAGCGAGCAGTACTTC.

The table lists this clone with a few counts. One base away lies a much larger clone, so this may be a sequencing read error. Lacking the conserved final phenylalanine or tryptophan, this CDR3 likely reflects a read error. The rearrangement links TRBV24-1 to TRBJ2-3; 7 bases fit TRBD2. CDR3 size: 11 residues. The V gene end was trimmed by 9 bases and the J gene end by 5 bases; junction bases not matched to a gene: 1. CDR1 and CDR2 from the germline V gene are KGHDR and SFDVKD. The CDR3 sequence is CATGGEDTQYS. The CDR3 DNA is TGTGCCACCGGGGGGGAAGATACGCAGTATTCT.

There are many counts of this clone. This chain uses TRBV5-1 with TRBJ1-5, with D uncertain. The V and J ends lost 5 bases and 3 bases respectively, with 9 bases between them. This CDR3 is 13 amino acids long. Germline loops: CDR1 SGHRS, CDR2 YFSETQ. CDR3 in amino acids: CASSWSINQPQHF. Here the CDR3 DNA reads TGCGCCAGCAGTTGGTCGATCAATCAGCCCCAGCATTTT.

This clone has a count of ten or more. This sequence joins TRBV28 and TRBJ1-5; no clear D gene. Germline values: CDR1 MDHEN, CDR2 SYDVKM. The V and J ends lost 6 bases and 3 bases respectively, with 12 bases between them. This CDR3 has 14 residues. CDR3 coding DNA: TGTGCCAGCAGCCGCGCTATAGCCAATCAGCCCCAGCATTTT. Translated: CASSRAIANQPQHF.

This rearrangement joins TRBV6-1 to TRBJ2-5; possibly TRBD2 for D (6 bases). The J call may be wrong; the DNA end is better matched by TRBJ2-1. Germline loops: CDR1 MNHNS, CDR2 SASEGT. The length of the CDR3 is 14 residues. The CDR3 loop reads CASNISGEGNEQFF. In DNA, the CDR3 is TGTGCCAGCAATATATCGGGAGAGGGGAATGAGCAGTTCTTC.

This clone was observed many times. The J gene is TRBJ1-1, the V gene TRBV10-3; 9 bases agree with TRBD1. J lost 8 bases, V lost 6 bases, and 4 bases had no gene match. This CDR3 has 12 amino acids. Germline CDR1 is ENHRY and CDR2 is SYGVKD. Written as DNA, the CDR3 is TGTGCCATCAGATCACAGGGGGCGGAAGCTTTCTTT. It encodes CAIRSQGAEAFF.

A single count supports this clone. The gene calls are TRBV30 and TRBJ2-7; tentative D call: TRBD2 (6 bases). Per the germline V gene, CDR1 is GTSNPN and CDR2 is SVGIG (reference sequence). The CDR3 sequence is 12 residues long. Trimming left V 4 bases short and J 3 bases short, with 10 bases between. The CDR3 region has the DNA TGTGCCTGGAACGGGGGTGTCTACGAGCAGTACTTC. It encodes CAWNGGVYEQYF.

This clone came up many times. The chain carries TRBV28 and TRBJ1-5; weak D call: TRBD1 (6 bases). CDR1 MDHEN and CDR2 SYDVKM come from the germline V gene. With 7 bases removed from V and 5 bases from J, the gap between germline ends came to 15 bases. The CDR3 length is 14 residues. This CDR3 reads CASTSWDTDQPQHF. The CDR3 DNA follows: TGTGCCAGCACTTCCTGGGACACTGATCAGCCCCAGCATTTT.